Below are 31 T cell receptor beta chains sequenced from a single sample in a study of shared clonotypes between healthy human individuals. Repertoires were generated with immunoSEQ multiplex PCR, while TCRdb's copy carries only in-frame clones and drops some. Among about 490,000 clones listed, approximately 80% were seen once. The sample consisted of PBMCs. These receptors were obtained from a woman aged 40 to 50 in good health. Some clones in this sample may be carry-over from other donors' samples.

J is TRBJ2-7 and V is TRBV6-1; 12 bases map to TRBD2. There are 14 residues in the CDR3. The V gene's germline CDR1 is MNHNS and CDR2 SASEGT. V shed 1 base and J 8 bases; nucleotides not matched to a gene: 3. The DNA for the CDR3 is TGTGCCAGCAGTGAAGAGACTAGCGGGAGTAAGCAGTACTTC. The encoded protein is CASSEETSGSKQYF.

For this clone: Other DNA sequences in the same sample also yield this CDR3. The chain has TRBV5-1 and TRBJ1-1, with no clear D. The CDR3 sequence is 14 residues long. Trimming cost V 0 bases and J 2 bases, with 8 bases left between them. Germline V gene data show CDR1 as SGHRS and CDR2 as YFSETQ. This CDR3 is CASSLGTANTEAFF. The CDR3 coding sequence is TGCGCCAGCAGCTTGGGAACGGCTAACACTGAAGCTTTCTTT.

The rearrangement links TRBV28 to TRBJ1-1; D is unclear. This CDR3 is 15 amino acids long. V was clipped by 5 bases and J by 1 base, with 14 bases between them. Germline-derived CDR1 and CDR2 are MDHEN and SYDVKM. CDR3 loop: CASSPPIQTNTEAFF. The CDR3 nucleotides are TGTGCCAGCAGTCCCCCGATTCAGACGAACACTGAAGCTTTCTTT.

The V gene is TRBV5-5, the J gene TRBJ2-5; 7 bases agree with TRBD2. CDR1 is SGHKS and CDR2 is YYEKEE in the germline V gene (reference sequence). This CDR3 has 14 residues. The ends lost 4 bases at V and 2 bases at J; junction bases unmatched: 5. The CDR3 reads CASSVTSSQETQYF. CDR3 coding DNA: TGTGCCAGCAGCGTGACTAGCTCGCAAGAGACCCAGTACTTC.

The chain has TRBV11-2 and TRBJ2-3; D is perhaps TRBD2 (6 bases). Germline CDR1 SGHAT, CDR2 FQNNGV. The CDR3 is 16 amino acids. Deletions cut 2 bases from V and 2 bases from J, with 14 bases between. DNA of the CDR3: TGTGCCAGCAGCTTATCCGGAGGGGCCTTCACAGATACGCAGTATTTT. Protein product: CASSLSGGAFTDTQYF.

The chain links TRBV6-5 to TRBJ1-1, with TRBD1 identical over 8 bases. The J segment lost 4 bases and the V segment lost 6 bases, leaving 4 bases of the junction unmatched. The CDR3 is made up of 13 amino acids. The germline CDR1 and CDR2 sequences are MNHEY and SVGAGI. This chain's CDR3 is CASSGDRGTEAFF. The CDR3 bases are TGTGCCAGCAGCGGTGACAGGGGCACTGAAGCTTTCTTT.

The chain has TRBV2 and TRBJ1-1; TRBD1 matches 8 bases. Germline values: CDR1 SNHLY, CDR2 FYNNEI. V trimming: 6 bases; J trimming: 1 base; junction bases outside the gene matches: 7. The CDR3 is 15 residues long. CDR3 DNA sequence: TGTGCCAGCAGCGCGGGACAGGCCGGGAACACTGAAGCTTTCTTT. Residues: CASSAGQAGNTEAFF.

The chain has TRBV9 and TRBJ1-1, with no clear D. V was pared by 3 bases and J by 3 bases, with 9 bases between. In germline, CDR1 is SGDLS, CDR2 YYNGEE. The CDR3 totals 13 residues. The CDR3 reads CASSGAGDTEAFF. DNA for the CDR3: TGTGCCAGCAGCGGAGCAGGCGACACTGAAGCTTTCTTT.

This clone appeared a single time. The J gene is TRBJ2-7, the V gene TRBV6-1, with 7 bases matching TRBD1. Per the germline V gene, CDR1 is MNHNS and CDR2 is SASEGT. The CDR3 runs to 14 residues. The J segment lost 0 bases and the V segment lost 7 bases, leaving 6 bases of the junction unmatched. The CDR3, as DNA: TGTGCCAGCAAGACGACAGGGAGCTCCTACGAGCAGTACTTC. Its protein product is CASKTTGSSYEQYF.

The chain links TRBV7-9 to TRBJ1-2, with TRBD1 matching over 7 bases. Germline V gene lookup returns CDR1 SEHNR and CDR2 FQNEAQ (reference sequence). V lost 1 base, J lost 10 bases, and 6 bases stayed unmatched. The CDR3 has 13 residues. The CDR3 loop reads CASSLGQGRLYTF. The DNA of the CDR3 is TGTGCCAGCAGCTTAGGACAGGGCAGGCTCTACACCTTC.

A word on this clone: Other DNA sequences in the same sample also yield this CDR3. V is TRBV6-6 and J is TRBJ2-7; D is unclear. Trimming removed 2 bases at V and 0 bases at J, with 2 bases between. The CDR3 consists of 12 residues. Per germline, CDR1 MNHNY and CDR2 SVGAGI (reference sequence). In DNA form, the CDR3 reads TGTGCCAGCAGTTACAGCTCCTACGAGCAGTACTTC. Translated: CASSYSSYEQYF.

V usage is TRBV19 and J usage is TRBJ2-7; 8 bases agree with TRBD1. Germline V gives CDR1 LNHDA, CDR2 SQIVND (reference sequence). Germline trimming cut 10 bases from V and 3 bases from J; bases unmatched to any gene: 8. The CDR3 has 13 amino acids. The CDR3 DNA sequence: TGTGCCACCCTTGGACAGGGCCGCTACGAGCAGTACTTC. It codes for CATLGQGRYEQYF.

The chain carries TRBV11-1 and TRBJ1-5; the match to TRBD1 covers 8 bases. V shed 5 bases and J 7 bases; nucleotides not matched to a gene: 7. The germline V gene has CDR1 SGHAT and CDR2 FQDESV (reference sequence). The CDR3 totals 14 residues. The CDR3 here is CASSPTGVGQPQHF. CDR3 nucleotide sequence: TGTGCCAGCAGCCCGACAGGGGTAGGGCAGCCCCAGCATTTT.

The chain links TRBV5-4 to TRBJ2-3; possibly TRBD1 or TRBD2 for D (5 bases each). The CDR3 runs 15 residues. Germline CDR1 and CDR2: SGHNT and YYREEE (reference sequence). Trimming took off 6 bases at V and 10 bases at J, with 24 bases between the two ends. CDR3: CASTTLVGGEDAQYF. The CDR3 coding sequence is TGTGCCAGCACCACTCTTGTTGGGGGAGAGGATGCGCAGTATTTT.

The chain carries TRBV7-2 and TRBJ2-2, with a weak D call TRBD2 (5 bases). The germline V and J ends were trimmed by 3 bases and 3 bases, with 8 bases remaining between them. Germline-derived CDR1 and CDR2 are SGHTA and FQGNSA. This CDR3 region has 14 residues. The CDR3 here is CASSFNGDTGELFF. Written as DNA, the CDR3 is TGTGCCAGCAGCTTCAACGGGGACACCGGGGAGCTGTTTTTT.

The gene calls are TRBV27 and TRBJ1-1, with D perhaps TRBD1 (6 bases). The CDR3 has 14 amino acids. Trimming cost V 6 bases and J 5 bases, with 16 bases left between them. Germline V gene lookup returns CDR1 MNHEY and CDR2 SMNVEV (reference sequence). The chain's CDR3 is CASRVHRGRTEAFF. CDR3 bases: TGTGCCAGCAGAGTCCATCGGGGGCGAACTGAAGCTTTCTTT.

Turning to this clone: The same CDR3 also results from other DNA sequences found in this sample. V gene TRBV7-3 combines with J gene TRBJ2-1, with D possibly matching TRBD2 (5 bases). The CDR3 has 11 amino acids. The germline V gene has CDR1 SGHTA and CDR2 FQGTGA. The V and J ends lost 2 bases and 10 bases respectively, with 6 bases between them. CDR3 sequence: CASSLGGEQFF. The DNA for the CDR3 is TGTGCCAGCAGCTTAGGAGGCGAGCAGTTCTTC.

The CDR3 loop reads CASSPPSGRIGEQYF. The CDR3 coding sequence is TGTGCCAGCTCACCACCTAGCGGGAGAATTGGCGAGCAGTACTTC. The J gene is TRBJ2-7, the V gene TRBV18; 9 nucleotides agree with TRBD2. Trimming took 0 bases from V and 6 from J; bases not matched to a gene: 6. Germline V gene sequence: CDR1 KGHSH, CDR2 LQKENI. This CDR3 comprises 15 residues.

The chain links TRBV18 to TRBJ1-4; a possible D gene is TRBD1 (5 bases). Between the trimmed V and J ends, which lost 2 bases and 10 bases, there was a span of 17 bases. The CDR3 covers 15 residues. Germline loops: CDR1 KGHSH, CDR2 LQKENI. Here the CDR3 reads CASSPSPTVDGKLFF. The DNA for the CDR3 is TGTGCCAGCTCACCATCGCCGACAGTTGATGGAAAACTGTTTTTT. The full variable domain, completed using reference TRBV18 and TRBJ1-4, is NAGVMQNPRHLVRRRGQEARLRCSPMKGHSHVYWYRQLPEEGLKFMVYLQKENIIDESGMPKERFSAEFPKEGPSILRIQQVVRGDSAAYFCASSPSPTVDGKLFFGSGTQLSVL.

The chain joins TRBV7-6 to TRBJ2-1; D is uncertain. CDR1 is SGHVS and CDR2 is FNYEAQ in the germline V gene. The CDR3 length is 16 residues. V gave up 5 bases and J gave up 6 bases, with 20 bases separating them. The CDR3 DNA reads TGTGCCAGCAGCCCCCCGATCGGTATCATAATCAATGAGCAGTTCTTC. It encodes CASSPPIGIIINEQFF.

This rearrangement joins TRBV5-1 to TRBJ1-1, with 8 bases matching TRBD1. V lost 2 bases and J lost 0; bases outside the gene matches: 6. The CDR3 runs 16 residues. CDR1 and CDR2 from the germline V gene are SGHRS and YFSETQ. This CDR3 is CASSLGQGIMNTEAFF. DNA for the CDR3: TGCGCCAGCAGCTTAGGACAGGGTATTATGAACACTGAAGCTTTCTTT.

This clone was recorded once. The chain couples TRBV2 to TRBJ2-3; D may be TRBD1 (5 bases). This CDR3 is 12 amino acids long. CDR1 is SNHLY, CDR2 FYNNEI, per germline. V gave up 6 bases and J gave up 4 bases, with 8 bases separating them. The CDR3 region has the DNA TGTGCCAGCAGGGACAACTCAGATACGCAGTATTTT. This codes for CASRDNSDTQYF. The complete variable domain, with remaining parts taken from reference TRBV2 and TRBJ2-3, reads EPEVTQTPSHQVTQMGQEVILRCVPISNHLYFYWYRQILGQKVEFLVSFYNNEISEKSEIFDDQFSVERPDGSNFTLKIRSTKLEDSAMYFCASRDNSDTQYFGPGTRLTVL.

The genes are TRBV2 and TRBJ1-5; 7 bases are shared with TRBD1. Germline CDR1 reads SNHLY; CDR2 reads FYNNEI. This CDR3 contains 13 residues. With V trimmed by 7 bases and J by 4 bases, 4 bases remained unmatched. The CDR3: CASKGQLNQPQHF. CDR3 nucleotide sequence: TGTGCCAGCAAGGGACAGCTTAATCAGCCCCAGCATTTT.

This chain joins TRBV28 and TRBJ2-7; no definite D call. The CDR3 covers 12 residues. Trimming removed 4 bases at V and 2 bases at J, with 6 bases between. Germline CDR1 MDHEN, CDR2 SYDVKM. The CDR3 coding sequence is TGTGCCAGCAGTTCCAGGCCCTACGAGCAGTACTTC. Encoded protein: CASSSRPYEQYF.

The CDR3 sequence is CASTRGSSYNEQFF. The CDR3 DNA is TGTGCCAGCACTAGGGGGAGCTCCTACAATGAGCAGTTCTTC. The chain joins TRBV28 to TRBJ2-1, with D possibly being TRBD1 (6 bases). This CDR3 region has 14 residues. Germline lookup yields CDR1 MDHEN and CDR2 SYDVKM. The V and J ends lost 7 bases and 0 bases respectively, with 10 bases between them.

DNA of the CDR3: TGTGCTAGTGGTTTGGAGGTAGCGGGAGGCAATGAGCAGTTCTTC. Encoded protein: CASGLEVAGGNEQFF. V gene TRBV12-5 combines with J gene TRBJ2-1; TRBD2 agrees at 10 bases. Germline loops: CDR1 LGHNT, CDR2 FRNRAP. The CDR3 consists of 15 residues. Unmatched junction bases numbered 3, after V lost 1 base and J lost 6 bases.

A note on this clone: Just one base apart from a much larger clone, this may be a read error. J is TRBJ2-3 and V is TRBV7-3; 13 bases fit TRBD2. Germline V lookup: CDR1 SGHTA, CDR2 FQGTGA. This CDR3 has 16 residues. V gave up 4 bases and J gave up 0 bases; unmatched junction bases: 1. CDR3 nucleotides: TGTGCCAGCAGCTCGGGACTAGCGGGGAGCACAGATACGCAGTATTTT. This encodes CASSSGLAGSTDTQYF. Full variable domain (rest looked up from reference TRBV7-3 and TRBJ2-3): GAGVSQTPSNKVTEKGKYVELRCDPISGHTALYWYRQSLGQGPEFLIYFQGTGAADDSGLPNDRFFAVRPEGSVSTLKIQRTERGDSAVYLCASSSGLAGSTDTQYFGPGTRLTVL.

This clone was picked up many times. V and J are TRBV6-1 and TRBJ2-7; 8 nucleotides match TRBD2. Germline lookup yields CDR1 MNHNS and CDR2 SASEGT. Losses at the gene ends were 4 bases for V and 2 bases for J; bases not matched to a gene: 7. The CDR3 totals 15 residues. CDR3 bases: TGTGCCAGCAGTGGAGGGGCGGGAGGACCCTACGAGCAGTACTTC. Its translation: CASSGGAGGPYEQYF.

The chain joins TRBV30 to TRBJ2-3; possibly TRBD2 for D (6 bases). CDR1 and CDR2 (germline): GTSNPN, SVGIG (reference sequence). The CDR3 contains 14 residues. The ends were cut back, 0 bases at V and 6 bases at J, with 13 bases in the middle. CDR3 nucleotides: TGTGCCTGGAGTGTGATAGCGGTAAGGGATACGCAGTATTTT. This translates into CAWSVIAVRDTQYF.

The chain links TRBV19 to TRBJ2-7; 8 positions match TRBD1. This CDR3 has 13 residues. With V trimmed by 10 bases and J by 6 bases, 11 bases remained unmatched. Germline CDR1 and CDR2: LNHDA and SQIVND (reference sequence). The CDR3, as DNA: TGTGCCACCTCGGGGCAGGGGGCTGGCGAGCAGTACTTC. Translated, it gives CATSGQGAGEQYF.

On this clone: At the DNA level, this CDR3 is encoded by other sequences in the same sample as well. The chain recombines TRBV9 with TRBJ2-2, with D uncertain. Per germline, CDR1 SGDLS and CDR2 YYNGEE. The CDR3 spans 13 residues. V was trimmed by 3 bases and J by 6 bases, leaving 9 bases between them. The DNA of the CDR3 is TGTGCCAGCAGCGGGGTCTTCGCCGGGGAGCTGTTTTTT. The encoded protein is CASSGVFAGELFF. The full variable domain, in which reference TRBV9 and TRBJ2-2 provide the parts outside the CDR3, is DSGVTQTPKHLITATGQRVTLRCSPRSGDLSVYWYQQSLDQGLQFLIQYYNGEERAKGNILERFSAQQFPDLHSELNLSSLELGDSALYFCASSGVFAGELFFGEGSRLTVL.